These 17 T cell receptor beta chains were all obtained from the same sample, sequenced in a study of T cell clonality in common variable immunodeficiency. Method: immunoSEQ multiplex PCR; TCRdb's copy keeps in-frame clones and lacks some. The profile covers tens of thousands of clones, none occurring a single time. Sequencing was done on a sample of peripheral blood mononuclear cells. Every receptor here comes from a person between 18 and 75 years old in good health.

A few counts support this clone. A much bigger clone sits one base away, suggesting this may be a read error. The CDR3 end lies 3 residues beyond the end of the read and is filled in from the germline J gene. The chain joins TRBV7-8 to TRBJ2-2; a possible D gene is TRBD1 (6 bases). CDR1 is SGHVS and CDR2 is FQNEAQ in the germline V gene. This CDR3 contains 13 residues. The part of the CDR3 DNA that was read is TGTGCCAGCAGCTGGGCCTCAGGGGAAAAG. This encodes CASSWASGEK. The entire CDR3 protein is CASSWASGEKLFF. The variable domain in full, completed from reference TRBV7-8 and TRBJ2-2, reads GAGVSQSPRYKVAKRGQDVALRCDPISGHVSLFWYQQALGQGPEFLTYFQNEAQLDKSGLPSDRFFAERPEGSVSTLKIQRTQQEDSAVYLCASSWASGEKLFFGEGSRLTVL.

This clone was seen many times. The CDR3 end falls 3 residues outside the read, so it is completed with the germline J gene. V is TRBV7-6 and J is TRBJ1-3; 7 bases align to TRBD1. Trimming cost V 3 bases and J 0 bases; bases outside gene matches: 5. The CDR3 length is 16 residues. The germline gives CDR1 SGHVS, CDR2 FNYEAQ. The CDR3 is CASSFVGTASGNTIYF. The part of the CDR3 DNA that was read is TGTGCCAGCAGCTTTGTAGGGACAGCCTCTGGAAACACC.

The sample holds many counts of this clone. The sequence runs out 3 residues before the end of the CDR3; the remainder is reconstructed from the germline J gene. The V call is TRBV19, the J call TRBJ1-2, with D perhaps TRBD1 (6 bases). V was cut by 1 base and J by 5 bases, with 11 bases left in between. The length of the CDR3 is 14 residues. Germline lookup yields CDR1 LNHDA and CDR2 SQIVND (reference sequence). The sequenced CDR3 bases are TGTGCCAGTAGTATAGGCAGACAGGAGTATGGC. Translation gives CASSIGRQEYG. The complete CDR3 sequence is CASSIGRQEYGYTF.

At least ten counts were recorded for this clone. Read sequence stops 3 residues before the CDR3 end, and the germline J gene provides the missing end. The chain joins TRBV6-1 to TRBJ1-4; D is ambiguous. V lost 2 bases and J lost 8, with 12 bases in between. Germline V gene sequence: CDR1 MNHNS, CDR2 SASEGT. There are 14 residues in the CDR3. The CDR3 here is CASSESPAGEKLFF. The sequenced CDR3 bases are TGTGCCAGCAGTGAAAGTCCCGCTGGCGAAAAA.

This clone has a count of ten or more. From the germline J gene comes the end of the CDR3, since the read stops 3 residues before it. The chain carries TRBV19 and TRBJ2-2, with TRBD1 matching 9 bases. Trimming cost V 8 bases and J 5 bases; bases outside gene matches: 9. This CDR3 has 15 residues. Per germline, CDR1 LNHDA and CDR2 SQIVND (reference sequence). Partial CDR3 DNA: TGTGCCAGTCAGAACAGGGGGCAGGGAACCGGGGAG. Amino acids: CASQNRGQGTGE. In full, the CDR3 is CASQNRGQGTGELFF.

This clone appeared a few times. CDR3 loop: CASTAGSSYEQYF. CDR3 DNA (partial): TGCGCCAGCACAGCGGGGAGCTCCTACGAG. V is TRBV5-1 and J is TRBJ2-7, with TRBD2 identical over 7 bases. The read is 3 residues too short to cover the CDR3 end, so that end is filled in from the germline J gene. The CDR3 is 13 residues long. Germline CDR1 and CDR2: SGHRS and YFSETQ. With V trimmed by 6 bases and J by 0 bases, 3 bases remained unmatched.

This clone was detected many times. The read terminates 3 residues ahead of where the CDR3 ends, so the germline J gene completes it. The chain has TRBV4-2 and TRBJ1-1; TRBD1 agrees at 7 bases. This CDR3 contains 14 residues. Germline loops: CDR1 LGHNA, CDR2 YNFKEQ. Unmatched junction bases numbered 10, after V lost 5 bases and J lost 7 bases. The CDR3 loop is CASSEYDGQDEAFF. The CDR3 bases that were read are TGTGCCAGCAGCGAATACGATGGACAGGATGAA.

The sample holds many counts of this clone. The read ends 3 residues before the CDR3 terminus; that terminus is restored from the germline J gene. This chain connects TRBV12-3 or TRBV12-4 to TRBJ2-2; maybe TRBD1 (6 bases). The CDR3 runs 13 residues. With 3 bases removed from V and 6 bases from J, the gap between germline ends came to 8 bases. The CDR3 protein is CASSFRGPGELFF. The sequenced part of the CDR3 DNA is TGTGCCAGCAGTTTCAGGGGTCCCGGGGAG.

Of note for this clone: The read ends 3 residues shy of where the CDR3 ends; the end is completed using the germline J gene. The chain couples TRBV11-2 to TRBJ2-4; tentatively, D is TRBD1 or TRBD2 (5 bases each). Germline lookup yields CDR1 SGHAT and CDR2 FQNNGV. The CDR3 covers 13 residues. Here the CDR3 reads CASSSGSNQPQYF. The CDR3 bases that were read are TGTGCCAGCAGCTCAGGGAGCAATCAGCCT. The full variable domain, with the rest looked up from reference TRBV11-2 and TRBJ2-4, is EAGVAQSPRYKIIEKRQSVAFWCNPISGHATLYWYQQILGQGPKLLIQFQNNGVVDDSQLPKDRFSAERLKGVDSTLKIQPAKLEDSAVYLCASSSGSNQPQYFGAGTRLSVL.

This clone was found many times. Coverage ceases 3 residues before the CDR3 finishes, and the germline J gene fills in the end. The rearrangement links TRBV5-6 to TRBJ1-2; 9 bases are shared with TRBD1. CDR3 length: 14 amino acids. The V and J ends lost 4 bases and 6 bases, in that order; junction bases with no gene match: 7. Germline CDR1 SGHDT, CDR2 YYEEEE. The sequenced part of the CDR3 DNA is TGTGCCAGCAGCCCACAGGGGGCGATAGATGGC. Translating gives CASSPQGAIDG. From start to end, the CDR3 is CASSPQGAIDGYTF.

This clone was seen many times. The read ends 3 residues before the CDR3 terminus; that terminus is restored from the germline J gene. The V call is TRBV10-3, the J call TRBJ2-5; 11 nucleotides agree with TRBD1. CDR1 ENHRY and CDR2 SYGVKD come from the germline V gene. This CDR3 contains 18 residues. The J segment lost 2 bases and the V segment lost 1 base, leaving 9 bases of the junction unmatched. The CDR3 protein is CAISEWGGTGGFQETQYF. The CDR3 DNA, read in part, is TGTGCCATCAGTGAGTGGGGCGGGACAGGGGGTTTTCAAGAGACC.

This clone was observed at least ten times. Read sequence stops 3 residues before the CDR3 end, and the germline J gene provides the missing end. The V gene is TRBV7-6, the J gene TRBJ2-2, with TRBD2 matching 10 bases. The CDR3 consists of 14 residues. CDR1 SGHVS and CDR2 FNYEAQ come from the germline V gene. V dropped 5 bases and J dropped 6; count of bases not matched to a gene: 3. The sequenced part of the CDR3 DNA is TGTGCCAGCAGCCTAAGCGGGGGGGCCGGGGAG. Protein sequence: CASSLSGGAGE. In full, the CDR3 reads CASSLSGGAGELFF.

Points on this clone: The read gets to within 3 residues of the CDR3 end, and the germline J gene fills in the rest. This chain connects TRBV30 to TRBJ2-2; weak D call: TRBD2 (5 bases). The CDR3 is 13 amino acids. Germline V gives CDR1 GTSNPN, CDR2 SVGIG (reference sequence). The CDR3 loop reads CAWSGGWMEKLFF. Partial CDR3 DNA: TGTGCCTGGAGTGGCGGGTGGATGGAAAAG. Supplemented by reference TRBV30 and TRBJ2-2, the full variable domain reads SQTIHQWPATLVQPVGSPLSLECTVEGTSNPNLYWYRQAAGRGLQLLFYSVGIGQISSEVPQNLSASRPQDRQFILSSKKLLLSDSGFYLCAWSGGWMEKLFFGEGSRLTVL.

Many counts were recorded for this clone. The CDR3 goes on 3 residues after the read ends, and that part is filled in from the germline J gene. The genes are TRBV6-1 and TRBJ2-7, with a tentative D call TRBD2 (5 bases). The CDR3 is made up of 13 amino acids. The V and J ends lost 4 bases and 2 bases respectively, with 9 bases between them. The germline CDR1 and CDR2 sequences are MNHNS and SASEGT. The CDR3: CASSVEGTYEQYF. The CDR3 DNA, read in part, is TGTGCCAGCAGTGTTGAGGGTACCTACGAG.

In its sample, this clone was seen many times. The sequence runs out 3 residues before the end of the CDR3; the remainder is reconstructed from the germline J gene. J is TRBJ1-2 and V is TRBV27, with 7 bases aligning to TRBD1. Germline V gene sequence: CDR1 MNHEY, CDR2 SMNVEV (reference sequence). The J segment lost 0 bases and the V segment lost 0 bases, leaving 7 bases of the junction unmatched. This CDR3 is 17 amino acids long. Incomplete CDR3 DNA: TGTGCCAGCAGTTTATCCCCTACCGGGACAGCTAACTATGGC. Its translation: CASSLSPTGTANYG. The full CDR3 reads CASSLSPTGTANYGYTF.

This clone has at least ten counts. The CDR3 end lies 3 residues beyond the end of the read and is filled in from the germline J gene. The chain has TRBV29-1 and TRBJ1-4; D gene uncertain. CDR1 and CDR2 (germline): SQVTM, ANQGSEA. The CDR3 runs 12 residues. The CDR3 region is CSVEDLAGKLFF. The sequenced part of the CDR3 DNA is TGCAGCGTTGAAGATCTGGCAGGTAAA.

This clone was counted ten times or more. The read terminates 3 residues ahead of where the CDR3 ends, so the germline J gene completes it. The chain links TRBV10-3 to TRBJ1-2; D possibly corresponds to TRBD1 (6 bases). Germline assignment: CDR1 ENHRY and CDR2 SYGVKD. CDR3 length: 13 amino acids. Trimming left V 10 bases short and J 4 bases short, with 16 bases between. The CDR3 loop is CATSTGWGYGYTF. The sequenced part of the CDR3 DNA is TGTGCCACCTCGACAGGTTGGGGCTATGGC.